This T cell receptor (beta chain) is from a study of cytomegalovirus exposure and HLA in healthy donors. Study conclusions and caveats: When the data were analyzed later, several of the most significant clusters appeared to be linked to common viral pathogens.

On this clone: Its specificity is not known.

J lost 9 bases, V lost 4 bases, and 9 bases had no gene match. The CDR3 loop spans 16 amino acids. From germline, CDR1 is SGDLS and CDR2 YYNGEE. Researchers ran the PCR with 60 Vbeta and 13 Jbeta primers. Sequencing was performed with immunoSEQ multiplex PCR; in TCRdb, only in-frame clones are kept and a portion is missing. The data hold about 190,000 clones, with roughly 80% observed a single time. The sequencing input was PBMCs. The chain carries TRBV9 and TRBJ2-1, with 14 bases identical to TRBD2. This receptor was identified in a man between 35 and 55 years old in good health and CMV-seropositive. CDR3 in amino acids: CASSPRLAGGHGEQFF. The CDR3 DNA reads TGTGCCAGCAGCCCCCGACTAGCGGGGGGGCACGGTGAGCAGTTCTTC.